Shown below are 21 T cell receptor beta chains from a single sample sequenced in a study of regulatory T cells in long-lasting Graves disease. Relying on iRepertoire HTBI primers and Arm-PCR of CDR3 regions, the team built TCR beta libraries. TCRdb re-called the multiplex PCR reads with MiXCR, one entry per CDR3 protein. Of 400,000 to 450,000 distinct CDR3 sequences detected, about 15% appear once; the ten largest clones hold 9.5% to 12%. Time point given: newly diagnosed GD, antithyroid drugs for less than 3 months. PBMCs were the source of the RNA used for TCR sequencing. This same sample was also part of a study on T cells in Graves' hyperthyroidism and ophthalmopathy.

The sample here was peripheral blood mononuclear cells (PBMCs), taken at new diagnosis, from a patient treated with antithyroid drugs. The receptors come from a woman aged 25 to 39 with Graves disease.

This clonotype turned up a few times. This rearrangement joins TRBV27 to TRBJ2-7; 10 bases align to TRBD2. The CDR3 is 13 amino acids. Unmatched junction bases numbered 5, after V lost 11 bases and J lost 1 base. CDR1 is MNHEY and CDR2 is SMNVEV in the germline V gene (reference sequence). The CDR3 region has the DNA TGTGCCGTCACTAGCGGGATTTCCTACGAGCAGTACTTC. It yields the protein CAVTSGISYEQYF.

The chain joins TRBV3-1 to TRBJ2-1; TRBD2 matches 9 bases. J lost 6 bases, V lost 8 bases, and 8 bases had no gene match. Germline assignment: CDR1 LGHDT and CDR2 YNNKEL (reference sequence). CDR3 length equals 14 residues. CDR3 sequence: CASSETSGPNEQFF. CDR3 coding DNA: TGTGCCAGCTCCGAGACTAGCGGCCCCAATGAGCAGTTCTTC.

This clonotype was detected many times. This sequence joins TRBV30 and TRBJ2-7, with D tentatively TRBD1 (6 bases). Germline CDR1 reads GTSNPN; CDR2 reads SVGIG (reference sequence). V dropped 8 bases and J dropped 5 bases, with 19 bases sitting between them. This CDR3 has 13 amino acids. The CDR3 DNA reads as TGTGCCCGGGAACTACAGGGTTCTCACGAGCAGTACTTC. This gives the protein CARELQGSHEQYF.

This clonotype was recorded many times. The CDR3 DNA sequence: TGTGCCACCACCTACACCCATAGAAACAGGGCTTATCAGCCCCAGCATTTT. Amino acids: CATTYTHRNRAYQPQHF. This chain uses TRBV6-1 with TRBJ1-5, with a tentative D call TRBD1 (6 bases). Per the germline V gene, CDR1 is MNHNS and CDR2 is SASEGT. V gave up 10 bases and J gave up 5 bases, with 27 bases separating them. This CDR3 spans 17 amino acids.

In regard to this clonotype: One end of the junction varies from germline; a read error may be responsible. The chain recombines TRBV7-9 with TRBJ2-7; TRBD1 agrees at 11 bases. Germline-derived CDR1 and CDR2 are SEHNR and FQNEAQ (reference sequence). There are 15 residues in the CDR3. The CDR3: CASSSPGQGAYEPYF. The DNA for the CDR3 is TGTGCCAGCAGCTCCCCCGGACAGGGGGCCTACGAGCCGTACTTC.

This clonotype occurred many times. As DNA, the CDR3 is TGTGCCAGCAGCTTAGTAGGGGGTCTCAATCAGCCCCAGCATTTT. Translated: CASSLVGGLNQPQHF. The chain has TRBV7-2 and TRBJ1-5; D is perhaps TRBD1 (6 bases). V was cut by 1 base and J by 3 bases, with 10 bases left in between. The CDR3 is made up of 15 amino acids. Per germline, CDR1 SGHTA and CDR2 FQGNSA.

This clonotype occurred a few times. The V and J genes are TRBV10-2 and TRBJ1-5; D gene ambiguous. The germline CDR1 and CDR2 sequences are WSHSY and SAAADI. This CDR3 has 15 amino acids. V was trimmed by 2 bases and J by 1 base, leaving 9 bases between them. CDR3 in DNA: TGCGCCAGCAGTGAGCCGGGTTGGAGCAATCAGCCCCAGCATTTT. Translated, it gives CASSEPGWSNQPQHF.

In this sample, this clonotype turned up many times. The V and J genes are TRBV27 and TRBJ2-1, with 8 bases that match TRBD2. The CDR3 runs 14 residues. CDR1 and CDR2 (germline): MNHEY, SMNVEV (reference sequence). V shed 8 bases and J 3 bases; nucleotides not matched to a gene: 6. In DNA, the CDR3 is TGTGCCAGCTCACCTGGGACTAGCTACAATGAGCAGTTCTTC. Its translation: CASSPGTSYNEQFF.

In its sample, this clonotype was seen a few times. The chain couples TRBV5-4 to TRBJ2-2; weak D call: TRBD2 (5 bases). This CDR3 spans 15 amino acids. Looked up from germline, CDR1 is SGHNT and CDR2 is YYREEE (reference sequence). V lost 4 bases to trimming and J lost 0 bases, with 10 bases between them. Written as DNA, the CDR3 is TGTGCCAGCAGCCATGGACTGACGAACACCGGGGAGCTGTTTTTT. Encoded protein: CASSHGLTNTGELFF.

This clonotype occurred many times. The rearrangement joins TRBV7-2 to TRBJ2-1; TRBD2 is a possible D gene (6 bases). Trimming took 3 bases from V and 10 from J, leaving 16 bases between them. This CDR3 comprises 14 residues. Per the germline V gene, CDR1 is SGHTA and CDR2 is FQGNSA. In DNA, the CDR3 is TGTGCCAGCAGCTTGGCACCTCCGGGAGAAGAGCAGTTCTTC. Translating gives CASSLAPPGEEQFF.

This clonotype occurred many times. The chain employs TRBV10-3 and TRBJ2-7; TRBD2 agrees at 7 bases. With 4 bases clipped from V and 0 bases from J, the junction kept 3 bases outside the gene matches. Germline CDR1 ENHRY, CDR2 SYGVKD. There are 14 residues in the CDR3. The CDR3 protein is CAISGLASSYEQYF. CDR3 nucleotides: TGTGCCATCAGTGGACTAGCTAGCTCCTACGAGCAGTACTTC.

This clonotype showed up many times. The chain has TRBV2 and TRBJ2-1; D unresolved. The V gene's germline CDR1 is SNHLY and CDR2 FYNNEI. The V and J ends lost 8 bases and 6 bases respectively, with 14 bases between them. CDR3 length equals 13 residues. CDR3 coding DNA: TGTGCCAGCCAACTCTACCCGGGCAATGAGCAGTTCTTC. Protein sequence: CASQLYPGNEQFF.

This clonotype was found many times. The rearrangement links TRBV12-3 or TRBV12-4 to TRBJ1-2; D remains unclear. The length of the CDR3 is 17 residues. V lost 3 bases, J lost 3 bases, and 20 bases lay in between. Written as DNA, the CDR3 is TGTGCCAGCAGTTTCTTTCTTCTACTGGGTGAGGACTATGGCTACACCTTC. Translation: CASSFFLLLGEDYGYTF.

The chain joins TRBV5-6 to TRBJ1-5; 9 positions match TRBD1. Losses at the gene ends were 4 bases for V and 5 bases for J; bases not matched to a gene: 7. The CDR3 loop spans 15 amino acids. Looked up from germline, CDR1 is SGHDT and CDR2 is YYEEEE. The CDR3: CASSLWDRDHQPQHF. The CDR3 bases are TGTGCCAGCAGCCTTTGGGACAGGGACCATCAGCCCCAGCATTTT.

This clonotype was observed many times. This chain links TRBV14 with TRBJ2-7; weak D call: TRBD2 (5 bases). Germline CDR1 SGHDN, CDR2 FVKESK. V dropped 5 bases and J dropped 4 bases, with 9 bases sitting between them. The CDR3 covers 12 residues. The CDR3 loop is CASSNGKYEQYF. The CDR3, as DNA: TGTGCCAGCAGCAACGGGAAGTACGAGCAGTACTTC.

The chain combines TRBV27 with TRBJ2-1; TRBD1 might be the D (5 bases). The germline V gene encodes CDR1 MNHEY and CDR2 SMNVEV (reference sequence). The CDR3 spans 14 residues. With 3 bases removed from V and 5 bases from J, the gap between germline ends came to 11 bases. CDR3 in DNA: TGTGCCAGCAGTTTTTGGGGCGGTAACAATGAGCAGTTCTTC. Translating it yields CASSFWGGNNEQFF.

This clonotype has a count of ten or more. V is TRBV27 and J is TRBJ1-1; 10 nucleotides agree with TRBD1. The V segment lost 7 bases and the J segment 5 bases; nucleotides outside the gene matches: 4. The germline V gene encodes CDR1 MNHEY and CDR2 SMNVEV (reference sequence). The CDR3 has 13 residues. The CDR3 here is CASNDRGQTEAFF. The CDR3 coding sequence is TGTGCCAGCAACGACAGGGGGCAAACTGAAGCTTTCTTT.

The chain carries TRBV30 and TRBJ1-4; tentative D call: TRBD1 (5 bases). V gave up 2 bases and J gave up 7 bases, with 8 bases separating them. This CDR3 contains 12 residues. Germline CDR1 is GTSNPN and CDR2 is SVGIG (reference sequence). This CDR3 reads CAWSFGTEKLFF. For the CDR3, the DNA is TGTGCCTGGAGTTTCGGGACTGAAAAACTGTTTTTT.

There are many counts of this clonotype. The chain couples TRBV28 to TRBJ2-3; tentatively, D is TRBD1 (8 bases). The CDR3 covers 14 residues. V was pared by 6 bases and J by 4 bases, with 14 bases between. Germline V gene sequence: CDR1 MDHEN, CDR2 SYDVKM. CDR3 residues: CASRRTGRADTQYF. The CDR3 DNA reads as TGTGCCAGCAGGAGGACAGGGAGGGCAGATACGCAGTATTTT.

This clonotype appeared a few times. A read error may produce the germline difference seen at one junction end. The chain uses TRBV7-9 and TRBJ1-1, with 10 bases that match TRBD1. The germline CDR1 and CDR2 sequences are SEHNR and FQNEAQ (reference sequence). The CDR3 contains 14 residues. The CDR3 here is CASSPPGQGPRWGF. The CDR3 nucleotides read TGTGCCAGCAGCCCCCCGGGACAGGGGCCACGATGGGGATTT.

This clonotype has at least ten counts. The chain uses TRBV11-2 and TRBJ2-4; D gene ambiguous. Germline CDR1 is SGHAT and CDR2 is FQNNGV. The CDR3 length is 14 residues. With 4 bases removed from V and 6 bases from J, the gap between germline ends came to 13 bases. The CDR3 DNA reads TGTGCCAGCAGCTCCCCCGGACGCAGAAACATTCAGTACTTC. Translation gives CASSSPGRRNIQYF.